Following are 30 T cell receptor beta chains from one sample sequenced in a study of blood T cells in healthy people across ages. Together with a sample-barcoded 5' primer, a J-beta primer mix was included in a second PCR lasting roughly 6 to 12 cycles. Via MiXCR, TCRdb re-called the 5' RACE reads, giving one row per CDR3 protein. The data contain some 790,000 distinct CDR3 sequences, 29% of them singletons. Sequences were obtained from blood. These receptors were taken from an elderly woman in good health.

The rearrangement links TRBV7-2 to TRBJ2-2, with D perhaps TRBD1 (8 bases). Trimming removed 8 bases from V and 4 bases from J, with 14 bases in between. Per germline, CDR1 SGHTA and CDR2 FQGNSA. This CDR3 has 14 amino acids. The CDR3 DNA reads TGTGCCAGCCGACAGGGGAGGGGCACCGGGGAGCTGTTTTTT. This encodes CASRQGRGTGELFF.

The gene calls are TRBV4-1 and TRBJ2-5, with 10 bases matching TRBD2. The V segment lost 1 base and the J segment 3 bases; nucleotides outside the gene matches: 5. The CDR3 totals 16 residues. Germline values: CDR1 MGHRA, CDR2 YSYEKL. CDR3 sequence: CASSQGLAGVKETQYF. The CDR3, as DNA: TGCGCCAGCAGCCAAGGGCTAGCGGGAGTGAAAGAGACCCAGTACTTC.

This clonotype was found a few times. The chain has TRBV20-1 and TRBJ1-1; D gene unclear. Trimming pared 6 bases from V and 3 bases from J, leaving 17 bases between. The CDR3 totals 14 residues. CDR1 DFQATT and CDR2 SNEGSKA come from the germline V gene (reference sequence). The CDR3 here is CSAWTSTGDTEAFF. CDR3 nucleotides: TGCAGTGCCTGGACTTCTACTGGGGACACTGAAGCTTTCTTT.

This clonotype was counted between two and nine times. The V call is TRBV9, the J call TRBJ2-3, with 9 bases lining up with TRBD2. The CDR3 runs 15 residues. Germline CDR1 SGDLS, CDR2 YYNGEE. With V trimmed by 0 bases and J by 5 bases, 4 bases remained unmatched. The CDR3 nucleotides are TGTGCCAGCAGCGTAGAGACTAGCGGTGTAGATACGCAGTATTTT. The encoded protein is CASSVETSGVDTQYF.

The rearrangement uses TRBV5-1 and TRBJ2-3; maybe TRBD2 (6 bases). V lost 2 bases and J 3 bases, leaving 16 bases between the germline ends. Germline CDR1 is SGHRS and CDR2 is YFSETQ. The CDR3 runs 16 residues. CDR3 nucleotide sequence: TGCGCCAGCAGCTTCCGGTCGGGTGGGGGGACAGATACGCAGTATTTT. Protein sequence: CASSFRSGGGTDTQYF.

The J gene is TRBJ2-1, the V gene TRBV29-1; D is possibly TRBD1 (5 bases). The CDR3 loop spans 13 amino acids. Trimming took off 4 bases at V and 8 bases at J, with 15 bases between the two ends. Per germline, CDR1 SQVTM and CDR2 ANQGSEA. CDR3 sequence: CSVGGWGSDEQFF. In DNA form, the CDR3 reads TGCAGCGTTGGGGGCTGGGGTAGTGATGAGCAGTTCTTC.

As for this clonotype: A clone one base away is much larger, so this may be a read error. This chain connects TRBV11-2 to TRBJ2-7; D is unclear. Near its end, the DNA agrees better with TRBJ2-5, so the J call may be wrong. Per the germline V gene, CDR1 is SGHAT and CDR2 is FQNNGV. The CDR3 is 14 amino acids. The CDR3 nucleotides read TGTGCCAGCAGCCTCACGAGGCGGCAAGAGACCCAGTACTTC. Its protein is CASSLTRRQETQYF.

The chain combines TRBV5-1 with TRBJ1-6; 8 nucleotides agree with TRBD1. Looked up from germline, CDR1 is SGHRS and CDR2 is YFSETQ. The CDR3 spans 17 residues. V gave up 5 bases and J gave up 8 bases; unmatched junction bases: 15. CDR3 protein: CASSLLPQGQGDSPLHF. CDR3 sequence (DNA): TGCGCCAGCAGTCTCCTCCCGCAAGGACAGGGCGATTCACCCCTCCACTTT.

The chain uses TRBV6-1 and TRBJ2-7; D remains ambiguous. This CDR3 comprises 13 residues. V was pared by 6 bases and J by 3 bases, with 12 bases between. Germline V gene sequence: CDR1 MNHNS, CDR2 SASEGT. CDR3 coding DNA: TGTGCCAGCAGGGAGTATGTGGGCTACGAGCAGTACTTC. Protein: CASREYVGYEQYF.

The V call is TRBV19, the J call TRBJ2-1, with D perhaps TRBD1 (6 bases). The length of the CDR3 is 16 residues. Germline V gene data show CDR1 as LNHDA and CDR2 as SQIVND (reference sequence). Trimming cost V 4 bases and J 3 bases, with 16 bases left between them. CDR3 amino acids: CASSTPRGGDYNEQFF. The CDR3 coding sequence is TGTGCCAGTAGTACCCCCAGAGGGGGTGACTACAATGAGCAGTTCTTC.

This clonotype occurred many times. The chain couples TRBV6-6 to TRBJ1-2; maybe TRBD1 (5 bases). The CDR3 extends over 12 amino acids. Germline V gene lookup returns CDR1 MNHNY and CDR2 SVGAGI (reference sequence). Trimming pared 10 bases from V and 4 bases from J, leaving 13 bases between. The CDR3 here is CATGAGGYGYTF. Here the CDR3 DNA reads TGTGCCACCGGGGCAGGCGGCTATGGCTACACCTTC.

This clonotype showed up just once. The V call is TRBV11-2, the J call TRBJ2-7; no clear D. The germline V and J ends were trimmed by 5 bases and 0 bases, with 11 bases remaining between them. The V gene's germline CDR1 is SGHAT and CDR2 FQNNGV. The CDR3 covers 14 residues. The CDR3 here is CASSKHQSSYEQYF. Here the CDR3 DNA reads TGTGCCAGCAGCAAGCATCAGAGCTCCTACGAGCAGTACTTC.

This clonotype was seen at least ten times. The chain is built from TRBV20-1 and TRBJ2-5, with TRBD1 matching 8 bases. Germline V lookup: CDR1 DFQATT, CDR2 SNEGSKA (reference sequence). The CDR3 is 13 amino acids. V was pared by 6 bases and J by 6 bases, with 9 bases of the junction left unmatched. For the CDR3, the DNA is TGCAGTGCCCACTCGACAGGGGTCCAGACCCAGTACTTC. Its translation is CSAHSTGVQTQYF.

The rearrangement uses TRBV2 and TRBJ1-1; possible D gene TRBD1, 6 bases. This CDR3 is built from 14 residues. V shed 3 bases and J shed 11 bases, with 19 bases lying between them. Per germline, CDR1 SNHLY and CDR2 FYNNEI. The CDR3 DNA is TGTGCCAGCAGTGATGGATGGGGGGGCAAGACCGCTTTCTTT. Translation: CASSDGWGGKTAFF.

This clonotype was recorded many times. The rearrangement joins TRBV6-2 or TRBV6-3 to TRBJ2-5; TRBD1 aligns across 9 bases. CDR1 is MNHEY and CDR2 is SVGEGT in the germline V gene. This CDR3 is 14 amino acids long. Losses at the gene ends were 4 bases for V and 1 base for J; bases not matched to a gene: 1. CDR3: CASSWDRVQETQYF. In nucleotides, the CDR3 is TGTGCCAGCAGTTGGGACAGGGTCCAAGAGACCCAGTACTTC.

The V gene is TRBV7-2, the J gene TRBJ1-5, with D unclear. The CDR3 is made up of 16 amino acids. CDR1 SGHTA and CDR2 FQGNSA come from the germline V gene. The ends were cut back, 1 base at V and 1 base at J, with 11 bases in the middle. This CDR3 reads CASSLEIAGSNQPQHF. The CDR3 bases are TGTGCCAGCAGCTTAGAGATAGCGGGAAGCAATCAGCCCCAGCATTTT.

Concerning this clonotype: A clone one base away is much larger, so this may be a read error. This chain joins TRBV3-1 and TRBJ2-1; D call uncertain. Germline CDR1 reads LGHDT; CDR2 reads YNNKEL (reference sequence). The CDR3 runs to 14 residues. V was trimmed by 2 bases and J by 5 bases, leaving 10 bases between them. CDR3 sequence (DNA): TGTGCCAGCAGCCAACGACCGTTGGACAATGAGCAGTTCTTC. It encodes CASSQRPLDNEQFF.

This clonotype was counted at least ten times. The chain combines TRBV2 with TRBJ2-4; TRBD1 might be the D (5 bases). Germline lookup yields CDR1 SNHLY and CDR2 FYNNEI. V was pared by 0 bases and J by 7 bases, with 10 bases between. CDR3 size: 14 residues. For the CDR3, the DNA is TGTGCCAGCAGTGAAGCTGACAGTGGGAACATTCAGTACTTC. It yields the protein CASSEADSGNIQYF.

The sample holds many counts of this clonotype. The chain carries TRBV6-1 and TRBJ1-5, with unresolved D. Between the trimmed V and J ends, which lost 0 bases and 5 bases, there was a span of 5 bases. The CDR3 totals 13 residues. Germline lookup yields CDR1 MNHNS and CDR2 SASEGT. The chain's CDR3 is CASSEARYQPQHF. The CDR3 coding sequence is TGTGCCAGCAGTGAAGCTAGGTATCAGCCCCAGCATTTT.

The sample holds a few counts of this clonotype. In DNA form, the CDR3 reads TGTGCCAGCAGCGTAGGTAAGGGGTTTCAGCCCCAGCATTTT. Translating gives CASSVGKGFQPQHF. The chain has TRBV9 and TRBJ1-5, with a possible D match to TRBD1 (5 bases). The CDR3 has 14 amino acids. CDR1 is SGDLS, CDR2 YYNGEE, per germline. Trimming left V 0 bases short and J 6 bases short, with 10 bases between.

This clonotype was seen just once. Germline is not matched at one junction end, which may reflect a read error. The rearrangement uses TRBV20-1 and TRBJ1-5, with 8 nucleotides matching TRBD1. The germline V gene has CDR1 DFQATT and CDR2 SNEGSKA (reference sequence). The CDR3 has 15 residues. CDR3 sequence reads: CNASPGGLGNQPQHF. The CDR3 nucleotides read TGCAATGCTAGCCCAGGGGGCTTGGGCAATCAGCCCCAGCATTTT.

The chain carries TRBV7-2 and TRBJ1-1; D is perhaps TRBD1 (5 bases). Germline V gene data show CDR1 as SGHTA and CDR2 as FQGNSA. The CDR3 is 15 residues long. The V end lost 5 bases, the J end lost 1 base, and 14 bases lay between the germline ends. The CDR3 loop is CASSIAGTGNTEAFF. CDR3 DNA: TGTGCCAGCAGCATCGCCGGGACGGGGAACACTGAAGCTTTCTTT.

This clonotype was counted ten times or more. V and J are TRBV5-6 and TRBJ1-2; D unresolved. The CDR3 has 15 residues. Trimming left V 0 bases short and J 0 bases short, with 9 bases between. Germline V gives CDR1 SGHDT, CDR2 YYEEEE. This chain's CDR3 is CASSLVGRPNYGYTF. DNA of the CDR3: TGTGCCAGCAGCTTGGTGGGCAGACCTAACTATGGCTACACCTTC.

This clonotype was counted only a few times. V usage is TRBV20-1 and J usage is TRBJ2-7; D gene ambiguous. This CDR3 has 19 amino acids. Germline V gene lookup returns CDR1 DFQATT and CDR2 SNEGSKA (reference sequence). V lost 0 bases and J 1 base, leaving 25 bases between the germline ends. The CDR3 here is CSARDLTTRLIERSYEQYF. DNA of the CDR3: TGCAGTGCTAGAGATCTAACGACCAGGCTGATAGAGAGATCCTACGAGCAGTACTTC.

The rearrangement links TRBV7-2 to TRBJ1-2; no clear D. CDR3 length: 15 amino acids. Trimming pared 2 bases from V and 7 bases from J, leaving 17 bases between. Germline CDR1 and CDR2: SGHTA and FQGNSA. CDR3 nucleotides: TGTGCCAGCAGCTTAACGTATTTGGCAGGAACTGGCTACACCTTC. Translated: CASSLTYLAGTGYTF.

This clonotype has a count of ten or more. The chain joins TRBV15 to TRBJ2-1, with D maybe TRBD1 (6 bases). The CDR3 sequence is 14 residues long. Between the trimmed V and J ends, which lost 5 bases and 5 bases, there was a span of 13 bases. The germline V gene has CDR1 LNHNV and CDR2 YYDKDF (reference sequence). CDR3 sequence: CATSPQGLHNEQFF. The DNA of the CDR3 is TGTGCCACCAGCCCTCAGGGGTTACACAATGAGCAGTTCTTC.

This clonotype was detected ten times or more. The chain carries TRBV12-3 or TRBV12-4 and TRBJ2-3; perhaps TRBD2 as D (6 bases). The CDR3 covers 15 residues. V lost 0 bases and J 4 bases, leaving 11 bases between the germline ends. The CDR3 loop reads CASSLAGGVSDTQYF. In nucleotides, the CDR3 is TGTGCCAGCAGTTTAGCGGGGGGTGTGTCAGATACGCAGTATTTT.

This clonotype appeared a few times. The chain carries TRBV2 and TRBJ1-5, with D uncertain. The CDR3 sequence is 15 residues long. The germline V gene encodes CDR1 SNHLY and CDR2 FYNNEI. Trimming stripped 3 bases from V and 2 bases from J, with 11 bases between. CDR3 sequence: CASSDRLAGNQPQHF. The CDR3 coding sequence is TGTGCCAGCAGTGACCGATTGGCGGGCAATCAGCCCCAGCATTTT. Based on the CDR3 plus reference TRBV2 and TRBJ1-5, the full variable domain is EPEVTQTPSHQVTQMGQEVILRCVPISNHLYFYWYRQILGQKVEFLVSFYNNEISEKSEIFDDQFSVERPDGSNFTLKIRSTKLEDSAMYFCASSDRLAGNQPQHFGDGTRLSIL.

This clonotype showed up just a few times. V usage is TRBV2 and J usage is TRBJ2-3, with 7 bases matching TRBD1. V shed 8 bases, J shed 0 bases, and the junction held 8 bases outside the gene matches. The germline CDR1 and CDR2 sequences are SNHLY and FYNNEI. The length of the CDR3 is 15 residues. CDR3 DNA: TGTGCCAGCCTCCGGACAGGATCTAGCACAGATACGCAGTATTTT. Its translation: CASLRTGSSTDTQYF.

This clonotype came up many times. The rearrangement uses TRBV7-2 and TRBJ2-1, with a possible D match to TRBD2 (7 bases). The CDR3 runs to 15 residues. Germline CDR1 reads SGHTA; CDR2 reads FQGNSA. V was pared by 7 bases and J by 9 bases, with 22 bases between. The CDR3 bases are TGTGCCAGCAACCCCGAGGGGGGGGGGCCCTTTGAGCAGTTCTTC. Its protein product is CASNPEGGGPFEQFF.